Presented here are 21 T cell receptor beta chains from one specimen sequenced in a study of T cells in Graves' hyperthyroidism and ophthalmopathy. RNA transcripts provided the source from which TCR beta CDR3 regions were amplified. The study used the HTBI primer set for a first-round RT-PCR of the TCR CDR3. One entry per CDR3 protein results from TCRdb running MiXCR on the multiplex PCR reads. This sample has some 400,000 distinct CDR3 sequences, with roughly 13% found just once. Source material: blood. Receptors originate from a man aged 25 to 45 with Graves' hyperthyroidism that later progressed to Graves' ophthalmopathy.

This clonotype came up many times. The rearrangement uses TRBV6-6 and TRBJ2-5; a possible D gene is TRBD2 (5 bases). Germline CDR1 and CDR2: MNHNY and SVGAGI (reference sequence). Trimming cost V 0 bases and J 2 bases, with 7 bases left between them. The CDR3 length is 14 residues. The CDR3 reads CASSYSGVQETQYF. In nucleotides, the CDR3 is TGTGCCAGCAGTTACTCCGGGGTTCAAGAGACCCAGTACTTC.

This clonotype was counted at least ten times. The genes are TRBV6-1 and TRBJ2-1; D is uncertain. Trimming stripped 6 bases from V and 1 base from J, with 7 bases between. The CDR3 covers 13 residues. Germline V gene lookup returns CDR1 MNHNS and CDR2 SASEGT. The CDR3 here is CASRLGSYNEQFF. CDR3 sequence (DNA): TGTGCCAGCAGGCTAGGGTCCTACAATGAGCAGTTCTTC.

At least ten counts were recorded for this clonotype. J is TRBJ2-7 and V is TRBV10-3; the D gene is possibly TRBD2 (6 bases). The CDR3 is made up of 14 amino acids. CDR1 is ENHRY and CDR2 is SYGVKD in the germline V gene. Trimming left V 4 bases short and J 5 bases short, with 15 bases between. The CDR3 DNA reads TGTGCCATCAGTGCCCAGGGACTGGTTGACGAGCAGTACTTC. Translation: CAISAQGLVDEQYF.

This clonotype was seen ten or more times. The gene calls are TRBV5-1 and TRBJ1-1; D might be TRBD1 (5 bases). Germline CDR1 and CDR2: SGHRS and YFSETQ. V dropped 4 bases and J dropped 4 bases, with 8 bases sitting between them. CDR3 length equals 12 residues. Here the CDR3 reads CASSAGSTEAFF. The CDR3 DNA reads as TGCGCCAGCAGCGCAGGGAGCACTGAAGCTTTCTTT.

The sample holds many counts of this clonotype. The CDR3 nucleotides read TGTGCCAGCCTGAGCGGGGGTGGCACAGATACGCAGTATTTT. Translating it yields CASLSGGGTDTQYF. V and J are TRBV7-9 and TRBJ2-3, with TRBD2 matching 8 bases. The CDR3 loop spans 14 amino acids. Trimming took 8 bases from V and 1 from J; bases not matched to a gene: 5. Germline loops: CDR1 SEHNR, CDR2 FQNEAQ (reference sequence). Full variable domain (missing parts from reference TRBV7-9 and TRBJ2-3): DTGVSQNPRHKITKRGQNVTFRCDPISEHNRLYWYRQTLGQGPEFLTYFQNEAQLEKSRLLSDRFSAERPKGSFSTLEIQRTEQGDSAMYLCASLSGGGTDTQYFGPGTRLTVL.

In its sample, this clonotype was seen many times. This CDR3 reads CASSDSLATQETQYF. The CDR3 coding sequence is TGCGCCAGCAGTGATTCCCTCGCGACCCAAGAGACCCAGTACTTC. The genes are TRBV10-1 and TRBJ2-5; D gene uncertain. V was shortened by 3 bases and J by 1 base, with 12 bases between the two germline ends. Germline loops: CDR1 WNHNN, CDR2 SYGVQD (reference sequence). There are 15 residues in the CDR3.

The chain combines TRBV3-1 with TRBJ2-7; 7 positions agree with TRBD2. The CDR3 length is 14 residues. The V gene's germline CDR1 is LGHDT and CDR2 YNNKEL (reference sequence). J gave up 2 bases and V 7 bases, and 8 bases lay outside the gene matches. In DNA form, the CDR3 reads TGTGCCAGCACCATCGGGGGGACCCCCTACGAGCAGTACTTC. It codes for CASTIGGTPYEQYF.

In this sample, this clonotype turned up many times. The chain has TRBV29-1 and TRBJ1-4; tentative D call: TRBD1 (6 bases). Looked up from germline, CDR1 is SQVTM and CDR2 is ANQGSEA. V was shortened by 3 bases and J by 6 bases, with 14 bases between the two germline ends. This CDR3 has 14 residues. The DNA for the CDR3 is TGCAGCGTTGATGACCGGGGGCTGGATGAAAAACTGTTTTTT. Its translation: CSVDDRGLDEKLFF.

This clonotype came up many times. This chain links TRBV7-2 with TRBJ2-7; 9 nucleotides line up with TRBD2. This CDR3 comprises 15 residues. The germline CDR1 and CDR2 sequences are SGHTA and FQGNSA. V shed 1 base, J shed 7 bases, and the junction held 8 bases outside the gene matches. CDR3 sequence reads: CASSLGGLAAGEQYF. DNA of the CDR3: TGTGCCAGCAGCTTAGGGGGACTAGCCGCGGGGGAGCAGTACTTC.

At least ten counts were recorded for this clonotype. The chain combines TRBV15 with TRBJ1-4; D not resolved. This CDR3 has 14 amino acids. V was trimmed by 0 bases and J by 4 bases, leaving 6 bases between them. CDR1 and CDR2 from the germline V gene are LNHNV and YYDKDF (reference sequence). This CDR3 is CATSRDGLNEKLFF. The CDR3 region has the DNA TGTGCCACCAGCAGAGACGGACTTAATGAAAAACTGTTTTTT.

This clonotype has just a few counts. In DNA form, the CDR3 reads TGTGCCAGCAGTTTGCAGAGGGCGTCCACCTTC. The encoded protein is CASSLQRASTF. The chain recombines TRBV12-3 or TRBV12-4 with TRBJ1-2; no firm D call. The ends were cut back, 3 bases at V and 13 bases at J, with 12 bases in the middle. The CDR3 is 11 residues long.

This clonotype showed up just a few times. This chain's CDR3 is CASRLGGGNYGYTF. The CDR3 bases are TGTGCCAGCAGACTCGGCGGAGGGAACTATGGCTACACCTTC. The chain recombines TRBV5-5 with TRBJ1-2; D remains ambiguous. Trimming removed 5 bases at V and 2 bases at J, with 13 bases between. The CDR3 sequence is 14 residues long. Germline assignment: CDR1 SGHKS and CDR2 YYEKEE (reference sequence).

This clonotype was observed many times. The genes are TRBV18 and TRBJ2-7; tentatively, D is TRBD1 (6 bases). There are 14 residues in the CDR3. V lost 2 bases, J lost 5 bases, and 13 bases lay in between. Germline loops: CDR1 KGHSH, CDR2 LQKENI. The CDR3 reads CASSPTGTSHEQYF. CDR3 coding DNA: TGTGCCAGCTCACCAACCGGGACATCCCACGAGCAGTACTTC.

This clonotype was observed many times. The chain joins TRBV24-1 to TRBJ2-7; the D gene is possibly TRBD2 (5 bases). Trimming removed 3 bases from V and 6 bases from J, with 11 bases in between. This CDR3 contains 13 residues. Germline V CDR1 and CDR2: KGHDR, SFDVKD. The DNA of the CDR3 is TGTGCCACCAGTGATGGGAGTAGAGCCGAGCAGTACTTC. It is translated as CATSDGSRAEQYF.

This clonotype was seen repeatedly, ten times or more. V gene TRBV3-1 combines with J gene TRBJ1-2; D is ambiguous. Trimming removed 3 bases from V and 6 bases from J, with 11 bases in between. CDR3 size: 13 residues. Germline-derived CDR1 and CDR2 are LGHDT and YNNKEL (reference sequence). CDR3 in amino acids: CASSQAWGDGYTF. The CDR3 DNA reads TGTGCCAGCAGCCAGGCTTGGGGTGATGGCTACACCTTC.

The chain links TRBV10-3 to TRBJ2-5; TRBD1 agrees at 9 bases. Germline lookup yields CDR1 ENHRY and CDR2 SYGVKD. V shed 6 bases and J 5 bases; nucleotides not matched to a gene: 13. This CDR3 comprises 16 residues. CDR3 amino acids: CAISSARDRVGETQYF. CDR3 sequence (DNA): TGTGCCATCAGCAGCGCCCGGGACAGGGTCGGGGAGACCCAGTACTTC.

The chain couples TRBV28 to TRBJ1-5; 7 nucleotides align to TRBD1. The V gene's germline CDR1 is MDHEN and CDR2 SYDVKM. V dropped 2 bases and J dropped 5; count of bases not matched to a gene: 6. The CDR3 extends over 15 amino acids. This chain's CDR3 is CASSLTGEQHQPQHF. The CDR3 DNA reads TGTGCCAGCAGTTTAACAGGGGAGCAGCATCAGCCCCAGCATTTT.

This clonotype was found a few times. The J gene is TRBJ2-6, the V gene TRBV27, with D possibly matching TRBD1 (5 bases). This CDR3 spans 17 amino acids. The germline V gene has CDR1 MNHEY and CDR2 SMNVEV (reference sequence). Trimming took off 6 bases at V and 2 bases at J, with 17 bases between the two ends. CDR3 amino acids: CASSIQEYKAGANVLTF. Here the CDR3 DNA reads TGTGCCAGCAGCATACAGGAGTATAAGGCTGGGGCCAACGTCCTGACTTTC.

The chain joins TRBV19 to TRBJ2-7; D ambiguous. This CDR3 has 14 residues. V dropped 5 bases and J dropped 0 bases, with 11 bases sitting between them. Germline V lookup: CDR1 LNHDA, CDR2 SQIVND (reference sequence). The CDR3 coding sequence is TGTGCCAGTAGTGCGGCGGCAACCTCCTACGAGCAGTACTTC. The encoded protein is CASSAAATSYEQYF.

The sample holds many counts of this clonotype. The J gene is TRBJ1-5, the V gene TRBV6-1, with TRBD1 identical over 7 bases. The CDR3 is made up of 15 amino acids. V shed 2 bases, J shed 5 bases, and the junction held 6 bases outside the gene matches. Looked up from germline, CDR1 is MNHNS and CDR2 is SASEGT. Written as DNA, the CDR3 is TGTGCCAGCAGTGAAACGGGACAGACTCATCAGCCCCAGCATTTT. It is translated as CASSETGQTHQPQHF.

This clonotype was detected many times. V is TRBV27 and J is TRBJ2-1; TRBD1 is a possible D gene (5 bases). Germline lookup yields CDR1 MNHEY and CDR2 SMNVEV (reference sequence). Between the trimmed V and J ends, which lost 7 bases and 9 bases, there was a span of 22 bases. The CDR3 consists of 15 residues. The CDR3 loop is CASTGVGRSRSEQFF. CDR3 bases: TGTGCCAGCACCGGTGTGGGGCGTTCGCGTAGTGAGCAGTTCTTC.